The rows below give T cell receptor beta chains drawn from one sample of a study of cytomegalovirus exposure and HLA in healthy donors. The data were produced by immunoSEQ multiplex PCR, yet TCRdb's version contains in-frame clones alone and is incomplete. The sample contains about 90,000 clones, roughly four fifths of which appear only once. The sequencing sample was made of PBMCs. These receptors were taken from a woman aged 40 to 55 in good health and CMV-seropositive. The CDR3 runs from the conserved cysteine through the conserved F or W. Fields, in order: J gene, clone size, V gene, D gene, CDR3 DNA, CDR3 protein. D genes are given only for firm matches. Clone size is given for some rows only: seen once, a few or many times, or a class if the clone is expanded.

j_call: TRBJ1-1; clone_size: .; v_call: TRBV9; d_call: .; cdr3_nt: TGTGCCAGCAGCGTAGAAAGCCTTCCGAACACTGAAGCTTTCTTT; cdr3_aa: CASSVESLPNTEAFF
j_call: TRBJ1-1; clone_size: few; v_call: TRBV7-6; d_call: .; cdr3_nt: TGTGCCAGCAGCTTAGGGGGTGGGGGCAACACTGAAGCTTTCTTT; cdr3_aa: CASSLGGGGNTEAFF
j_call: TRBJ1-1; clone_size: .; v_call: TRBV19; d_call: .; cdr3_nt: TGTGCCAGTAGGATACCGGGGGGGATCACTGAAGCTTTCTTT; cdr3_aa: CASRIPGGITEAFF
j_call: TRBJ1-4; clone_size: few; v_call: TRBV4-2; d_call: TRBD1; cdr3_nt: TGTGCCAGCAGCCAAGCAGGGGGAGCCGGGGGGGGTAATGAAAAACTGTTTTTT; cdr3_aa: CASSQAGGAGGGNEKLFF
j_call: TRBJ1-6; clone_size: .; v_call: TRBV4-1; d_call: TRBD1; cdr3_nt: TGCGCCAGCAGCCCTACCGACAGGGACGGTTCACCCCTCCACTTT; cdr3_aa: CASSPTDRDGSPLHF
j_call: TRBJ2-1; clone_size: .; v_call: TRBV20-1; d_call: .; cdr3_nt: TGCAGTGCTAGAACAGTAAATGAGCAGTTCTTC; cdr3_aa: CSARTVNEQFF
j_call: TRBJ2-2; clone_size: .; v_call: TRBV5-4; d_call: TRBD2; cdr3_nt: TGTGCCAGCAGAGACAGGACTAGCGGGAGTATTGGCACCGGGGAGCTGTTTTTT; cdr3_aa: CASRDRTSGSIGTGELFF
j_call: TRBJ1-5; clone_size: .; v_call: TRBV19; d_call: TRBD1; cdr3_nt: TGTGCCACAGACCTGAGGGGGCCCCTCGGTCAGCCCCAGCATTTT; cdr3_aa: CATDLRGPLGQPQHF
j_call: TRBJ2-3; clone_size: once; v_call: TRBV21-1; d_call: .; cdr3_nt: TGTGCCAGCAGCAAAGCGTGGGACAGGGGTACAGATACGCAGTATTTT; cdr3_aa: CASSKAWDRGTDTQYF
j_call: TRBJ2-7; clone_size: few; v_call: TRBV6-5; d_call: TRBD1; cdr3_nt: TGTGCCAGCAGTTACTCGCCACAGGGGGACCACGAGCAGTACTTC; cdr3_aa: CASSYSPQGDHEQYF
j_call: TRBJ2-2; clone_size: .; v_call: TRBV29-1; d_call: .; cdr3_nt: TGCAGCGTTGGCAGCGGGAACACCGGGGAGCTGTTTTTT; cdr3_aa: CSVGSGNTGELFF
j_call: TRBJ1-4; clone_size: few; v_call: TRBV4-1; d_call: TRBD1; cdr3_nt: TGCGCCAGCAGGCCTCTAGGGACAGGGGTGGAAAAACTGTTTTTT; cdr3_aa: CASRPLGTGVEKLFF
j_call: TRBJ2-1; clone_size: .; v_call: TRBV27; d_call: TRBD1; cdr3_nt: TGTGCCAGCAGTTGGGACAGGTCATCTGAGCAGTTCTTC; cdr3_aa: CASSWDRSSEQFF
j_call: TRBJ1-3; clone_size: .; v_call: TRBV5-4; d_call: TRBD1; cdr3_nt: TGTGCCAGCAGCTTCCCAGGGGGCCTCTCTGGAAACACCATATATTTT; cdr3_aa: CASSFPGGLSGNTIYF
j_call: TRBJ2-3; clone_size: .; v_call: TRBV28; d_call: .; cdr3_nt: TGTGCCAGTAATCAGCGGGCATTCACAGATACGCAGTATTTT; cdr3_aa: CASNQRAFTDTQYF
j_call: TRBJ1-1; clone_size: once; v_call: TRBV7-9; d_call: .; cdr3_nt: TGTGCCAGCAGCTCCTACAGGGAAGCTTTCTTT; cdr3_aa: CASSSYREAFF
j_call: TRBJ2-1; clone_size: .; v_call: TRBV6-1; d_call: .; cdr3_nt: TGTGCCAGCAGTCCCGGGGAGCCCTCCTACAATGAGCAGTTCTTC; cdr3_aa: CASSPGEPSYNEQFF
j_call: TRBJ1-6; clone_size: .; v_call: TRBV6-1; d_call: .; cdr3_nt: TGTGCCAGCAGTGCGCCAGGGGTTGAAGATAATTCACCCCTCCACTTT; cdr3_aa: CASSAPGVEDNSPLHF
j_call: TRBJ1-2; clone_size: .; v_call: TRBV11-3; d_call: TRBD1; cdr3_nt: TGTGCCAGCAGCCGGGACAGCTATGGCTACACCTTC; cdr3_aa: CASSRDSYGYTF
j_call: TRBJ2-7; clone_size: .; v_call: TRBV27; d_call: .; cdr3_nt: TGTGCCAGCAGCCTAGGGGCCTACGAGCAGTACTTC; cdr3_aa: CASSLGAYEQYF
j_call: TRBJ2-3; clone_size: .; v_call: TRBV4-1; d_call: .; cdr3_nt: TGCGCCAGCGCAAGCCATGGGCAGAGCACAGATACGCAGTATTTT; cdr3_aa: CASASHGQSTDTQYF
j_call: TRBJ2-1; clone_size: once; v_call: TRBV11-2; d_call: TRBD1; cdr3_nt: TGTGCCAGCAGCCTTCTGGGACAGACTCACAATGAGCAGTTCTTC; cdr3_aa: CASSLLGQTHNEQFF
j_call: TRBJ2-7; clone_size: once; v_call: TRBV20-1; d_call: .; cdr3_nt: TGCAGTGCTAGATCCCCTGAGCAGTACTTC; cdr3_aa: CSARSPEQYF
j_call: TRBJ1-3; clone_size: once; v_call: TRBV28; d_call: .; cdr3_nt: TGTGCCAGCAGTTACGGACAGGGAAACACCATATATTTT; cdr3_aa: CASSYGQGNTIYF
j_call: TRBJ1-2; clone_size: .; v_call: TRBV7-9; d_call: TRBD1; cdr3_nt: TGTGCCAGCAGTCAACAGGGGGTTTATGGCTACACCTTC; cdr3_aa: CASSQQGVYGYTF
j_call: TRBJ1-6; clone_size: once; v_call: TRBV5-1; d_call: .; cdr3_nt: TGCGCCAGCAGCTTCGGACAGAGCTCCTATAATTCACCCCTCCACTTT; cdr3_aa: CASSFGQSSYNSPLHF
j_call: TRBJ2-7; clone_size: .; v_call: TRBV5-4; d_call: TRBD1; cdr3_nt: TGTGCCACGACAGGGGAAATTGGGTACGAGCAGTACTTC; cdr3_aa: CATTGEIGYEQYF
j_call: TRBJ1-5; clone_size: .; v_call: TRBV7-9; d_call: TRBD1; cdr3_nt: TGTTCCAGCAGCCCGGACAGGGGATTTATTCATCAGCCCCAGCATTTT; cdr3_aa: CSSSPDRGFIHQPQHF